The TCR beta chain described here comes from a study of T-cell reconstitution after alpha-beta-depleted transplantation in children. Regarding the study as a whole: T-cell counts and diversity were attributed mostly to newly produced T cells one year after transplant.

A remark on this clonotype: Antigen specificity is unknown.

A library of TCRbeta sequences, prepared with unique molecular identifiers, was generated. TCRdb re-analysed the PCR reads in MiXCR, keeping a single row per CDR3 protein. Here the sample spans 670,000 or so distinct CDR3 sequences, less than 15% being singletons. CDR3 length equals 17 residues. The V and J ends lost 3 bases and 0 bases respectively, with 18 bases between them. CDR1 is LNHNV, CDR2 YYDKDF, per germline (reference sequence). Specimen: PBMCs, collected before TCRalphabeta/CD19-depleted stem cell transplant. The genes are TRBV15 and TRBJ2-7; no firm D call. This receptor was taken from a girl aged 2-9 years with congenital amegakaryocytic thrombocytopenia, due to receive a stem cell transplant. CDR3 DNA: TGTGCCACCAGCAGCCAGCTGCAAACAAGCACCTCCTACGAGCAGTACTTC. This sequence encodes CATSSQLQTSTSYEQYF.